The 26 T cell receptor beta chains given below trace back to one sample, sequenced in a study of blood T cell repertoires in COVID-19. TCRdb's table, derived via immunoSEQ multiplex PCR, lists solely in-frame clones and lacks some. The table has 100,000 to 120,000 clones, 76% seen once. The sequenced sample consisted of peripheral blood. The receptors stem from a woman aged 80 or over with acute or convalescent COVID-19.

This clone was seen repeatedly, ten times or more. J is TRBJ2-1 and V is TRBV7-3; 9 bases agree with TRBD2. The CDR3 consists of 15 residues. Germline CDR1 and CDR2: SGHTA and FQGTGA. The V gene end was trimmed by 1 base and the J gene end by 8 bases; junction bases not matched to a gene: 6. The CDR3 DNA follows: TGTGCCAGCAGCTTAATTGGAGGGACTAGCCATGAGCAGTTCTTC. Amino acid sequence: CASSLIGGTSHEQFF.

This CDR3 is CASSETWGGLTYEQYF. The DNA of the CDR3 is TGTGCCAGCAGTGAAACATGGGGAGGGCTCACCTACGAGCAGTACTTC. This chain joins TRBV6-1 and TRBJ2-7, with TRBD2 matching over 7 bases. Germline CDR1 MNHNS, CDR2 SASEGT. V shed 2 bases and J 2 bases; nucleotides not matched to a gene: 9. The CDR3 is 16 amino acids.

The chain uses TRBV24-1 and TRBJ2-1, with TRBD2 matching 11 bases. The CDR3 runs 15 residues. Looked up from germline, CDR1 is KGHDR and CDR2 is SFDVKD. The V segment lost 5 bases and the J segment 8 bases; nucleotides outside the gene matches: 7. The CDR3 DNA reads as TGTGCCACCAGTGCGGGGCTAGCGGGGGGCCATGAGCAGTTCTTC. It codes for CATSAGLAGGHEQFF.

This chain connects TRBV5-1 to TRBJ2-5; 7 positions agree with TRBD2. Looked up from germline, CDR1 is SGHRS and CDR2 is YFSETQ. The CDR3 spans 16 residues. Trimming cost V 3 bases and J 6 bases; bases outside gene matches: 14. The CDR3 is CASSSSGTTGLKTQYF. The CDR3 DNA follows: TGCGCCAGCAGCTCTTCCGGGACTACCGGTTTGAAGACCCAGTACTTC. Variable domain in full (rest from reference TRBV5-1 and TRBJ2-5): KAGVTQTPRYLIKTRGQQVTLSCSPISGHRSVSWYQQTPGQGLQFLFEYFSETQRNKGNFPGRFSGRQFSNSRSEMNVSTLELGDSALYLCASSSSGTTGLKTQYFGPGTRLLVL.

The rearrangement uses TRBV6-5 and TRBJ1-2; 10 nucleotides line up with TRBD1. There are 12 residues in the CDR3. The J segment lost 5 bases and the V segment lost 8 bases, leaving 2 bases of the junction unmatched. Germline assignment: CDR1 MNHEY and CDR2 SVGAGI. CDR3 sequence (DNA): TGTGCCAGCGGACAGGGGGGTTATGGCTACACCTTC. As protein: CASGQGGYGYTF.

The chain links TRBV30 to TRBJ1-3; 8 nucleotides align to TRBD1. CDR1 and CDR2 from the germline V gene are GTSNPN and SVGIG (reference sequence). V shed 8 bases and J 1 base; nucleotides not matched to a gene: 10. This CDR3 has 15 residues. DNA for the CDR3: TGTGCCCGGACGGACAGGGCCGATTCTGGAAACACCATATATTTT. Its translation is CARTDRADSGNTIYF.

V is TRBV7-2 and J is TRBJ1-2, with TRBD1 matching over 9 bases. Germline V gene sequence: CDR1 SGHTA, CDR2 FQGNSA. Trimming took 2 bases from V and 4 from J; bases not matched to a gene: 11. This CDR3 is built from 17 residues. The CDR3 coding sequence is TGTGCCAGCAGCTTAACAGGGGGCGCTGAGTTCGGCTATGGCTACACCTTC. This codes for CASSLTGGAEFGYGYTF.

The CDR3 here is CASSAGLAGYEQYF. In nucleotides, the CDR3 is TGTGCCAGCAGCGCGGGACTAGCGGGGTACGAGCAGTACTTC. The genes are TRBV9 and TRBJ2-7, with 13 positions matching TRBD2. The CDR3 covers 14 residues. V gave up 3 bases and J gave up 4 bases; unmatched junction bases: 1. CDR1 is SGDLS and CDR2 is YYNGEE in the germline V gene. The full variable domain, its missing parts supplied by reference TRBV9 and TRBJ2-7, is DSGVTQTPKHLITATGQRVTLRCSPRSGDLSVYWYQQSLDQGLQFLIQYYNGEERAKGNILERFSAQQFPDLHSELNLSSLELGDSALYFCASSAGLAGYEQYFGPGTRLTVT.

This chain connects TRBV19 to TRBJ1-1; TRBD1 aligns across 7 bases. The V and J ends lost 5 bases and 5 bases, in that order; junction bases with no gene match: 5. CDR3 size: 13 residues. Germline V gene sequence: CDR1 LNHDA, CDR2 SQIVND (reference sequence). The CDR3 sequence is CASSSQGGTEAFF. The DNA of the CDR3 is TGTGCCAGTAGTTCCCAGGGGGGAACTGAAGCTTTCTTT.

The genes are TRBV5-1 and TRBJ2-1; 7 nucleotides align to TRBD1. This CDR3 region has 16 residues. After removal of 3 bases from V and 4 bases from J, the junction contained 10 bases not matched to a gene. Germline-derived CDR1 and CDR2 are SGHRS and YFSETQ. The CDR3: CASSSGTVGAYNEQFF. CDR3 nucleotides: TGCGCCAGCAGCTCGGGGACAGTCGGGGCATACAATGAGCAGTTCTTC.

The V call is TRBV10-3, the J call TRBJ2-3; D may be TRBD2 (5 bases). Germline V gene data show CDR1 as ENHRY and CDR2 as SYGVKD. The V end was cut by 6 bases, the J end by 0 bases, with 13 bases between. The CDR3 runs 15 residues. The CDR3 region has the DNA TGTGCCATCAGCAGAGGACTTTCTAGCACAGATACGCAGTATTTT. Residues: CAISRGLSSTDTQYF.

At least ten counts were recorded for this clone. The chain has TRBV28 and TRBJ1-2; 9 positions agree with TRBD1. Losses at the gene ends were 1 base for V and 3 bases for J; bases not matched to a gene: 6. Germline CDR1 MDHEN, CDR2 SYDVKM. CDR3 length: 16 residues. The CDR3 here is CASSLSITGGDYGYTF. The CDR3 region has the DNA TGTGCCAGCAGTTTATCTATAACAGGGGGCGACTATGGCTACACCTTC.

This clone was observed once. The rearrangement links TRBV6-5 to TRBJ2-1, with D possibly TRBD2 on 6 matching bases. The V end was cut by 0 bases, the J end by 10 bases, with 13 bases between. The CDR3 contains 14 residues. CDR1 and CDR2 from the germline V gene are MNHEY and SVGAGI. DNA for the CDR3: TGTGCCAGCAGTTACTCGACTTTAGGAGGGGAGCAGTTCTTC. Protein sequence: CASSYSTLGGEQFF.

This chain connects TRBV10-3 to TRBJ2-7, with D possibly matching TRBD2 (5 bases). The CDR3 contains 14 residues. Per the germline V gene, CDR1 is ENHRY and CDR2 is SYGVKD. V lost 2 bases and J 4 bases, leaving 12 bases between the germline ends. This chain's CDR3 is CAISEGGGPYEQYF. The DNA of the CDR3 is TGTGCCATCAGTGAGGGAGGAGGCCCATACGAGCAGTACTTC.

In this sample, this clone turned up a few times. The rearrangement uses TRBV9 and TRBJ1-2, with 9 bases aligning to TRBD1. CDR1 is SGDLS and CDR2 is YYNGEE in the germline V gene. Trimming took 3 bases from V and 2 from J; bases not matched to a gene: 5. The CDR3 contains 15 residues. The CDR3 nucleotides read TGTGCCAGCAGCGCACAGGGGGCTGGGAACTATGGCTACACCTTC. Translated, it gives CASSAQGAGNYGYTF.

V gene TRBV6-6 combines with J gene TRBJ2-7; 14 bases align to TRBD2. From germline, CDR1 is MNHNY and CDR2 SVGAGI (reference sequence). The CDR3 extends over 16 amino acids. Trimming at V came to 4 bases and at J to 4 bases, leaving 6 bases not matched to a gene. CDR3 amino acids: CASSSGLAGGYYEQYF. CDR3 coding DNA: TGTGCCAGCAGTTCCGGACTAGCGGGGGGATATTACGAGCAGTACTTC.

The chain links TRBV18 to TRBJ2-3, with 7 bases fitting TRBD1. The CDR3 is made up of 14 amino acids. From germline, CDR1 is KGHSH and CDR2 LQKENI. With 4 bases clipped from V and 6 bases from J, the junction kept 7 bases outside the gene matches. The CDR3 protein is CASSLGQLVDTQYF. CDR3 coding DNA: TGTGCCAGCTCACTGGGACAGCTCGTGGATACGCAGTATTTT.

This chain connects TRBV5-5 to TRBJ2-4; D is possibly TRBD2 (6 bases). This CDR3 has 16 amino acids. V lost 4 bases and J 0 bases, leaving 14 bases between the germline ends. Germline CDR1 and CDR2: SGHKS and YYEKEE (reference sequence). The CDR3 DNA is TGTGCCAGCAGCATGGGACTTAGTCTAGCCAAAAACATTCAGTACTTC. This translates into CASSMGLSLAKNIQYF.

The chain combines TRBV9 with TRBJ1-2; D possibly corresponds to TRBD1 (5 bases). Germline CDR1 is SGDLS and CDR2 is YYNGEE. This CDR3 region has 13 residues. With 0 bases removed from V and 5 bases from J, the gap between germline ends came to 8 bases. CDR3 DNA sequence: TGTGCCAGCAGCGTAGCAGGGTTGTATGGCTACACCTTC. This sequence encodes CASSVAGLYGYTF.

CDR3 sequence reads: CASSRGSSRAIYF. For the CDR3, the DNA is TGTGCCAGCAGTCGGGGTTCCAGCCGAGCCATATATTTT. The V and J genes are TRBV13 and TRBJ1-3; D remains ambiguous. Germline V lookup: CDR1 PRHDT, CDR2 FYEKMQ (reference sequence). V was shortened by 6 bases and J by 11 bases, with 17 bases between the two germline ends. The CDR3 has 13 residues.

CDR3 coding DNA: TGTGCCTGGAGTTTGGGGGGAAGGCGTTGGACCGGGGAGCTGTTTTTT. Encoded protein: CAWSLGGRRWTGELFF. The chain carries TRBV30 and TRBJ2-2, with D perhaps matching TRBD2 (6 bases). The CDR3 has 16 residues. V lost 2 bases and J lost 5, with 18 bases in between. The germline gives CDR1 GTSNPN, CDR2 SVGIG (reference sequence).

This chain links TRBV6-1 with TRBJ1-1; D gene uncertain. Germline CDR1 is MNHNS and CDR2 is SASEGT. The length of the CDR3 is 14 residues. Trimming shortened V by 1 base and J by 4 bases, and 10 bases separated the two germline ends. The CDR3 protein is CASSEVGSGTEAFF. The CDR3 bases are TGTGCCAGCAGTGAAGTTGGCAGCGGCACTGAAGCTTTCTTT.

V usage is TRBV28 and J usage is TRBJ2-7, with D unresolved. The CDR3 sequence is 12 residues long. Germline values: CDR1 MDHEN, CDR2 SYDVKM. Trimming removed 7 bases from V and 3 bases from J, with 10 bases in between. CDR3 DNA sequence: TGTGCCAGCAATATCGCAGGCTACGAGCAGTACTTC. It translates to CASNIAGYEQYF.

This rearrangement joins TRBV24-1 to TRBJ2-7; 7 positions match TRBD2. With V trimmed by 4 bases and J by 7 bases, 6 bases remained unmatched. The CDR3 is 13 residues long. Germline CDR1 reads KGHDR; CDR2 reads SFDVKD. The CDR3 DNA sequence: TGTGCCACCAGTGAGCCGGGGGGTCTGGAGCAGTACTTC. Protein sequence: CATSEPGGLEQYF.

As concerns this clone: Germline and junction disagree at one end, which may indicate a read error. The rearrangement uses TRBV6-5 and TRBJ1-2; 9 nucleotides match TRBD1. The CDR3 loop spans 15 amino acids. Germline V gene sequence: CDR1 MNHEY, CDR2 SVGAGI. DNA of the CDR3: TGTGCCAGCAGTTACTCCTTTACCGGGACAGGGCACCCCTCCTTC. It translates to CASSYSFTGTGHPSF.

The chain employs TRBV6-5 and TRBJ2-3; no clear D. CDR3 size: 13 residues. From germline, CDR1 is MNHEY and CDR2 SVGAGI. Trimming took off 7 bases at V and 5 bases at J, with 13 bases between the two ends. The CDR3 region is CASTRQKKDTQYF. CDR3 DNA sequence: TGTGCCAGCACGCGGCAGAAAAAAGATACGCAGTATTTT.